Given below is one T cell receptor (beta chain) in context. The data were obtained in a study of cytomegalovirus exposure and HLA in healthy donors. The CDR3 is 14 amino acids. The germline gives CDR1 MGHRA, CDR2 YSYEKL. The V end was cut by 1 base, the J end by 3 bases, with 9 bases between. The PCR employed 60 Vbeta primers together with 13 Jbeta primers. Clones were sequenced by immunoSEQ multiplex PCR, and TCRdb holds only the in-frame ones, with some missing. This sample yields some 150,000 clones, of which around three quarters are seen a single time; almost 7% belongs to the top ten. The V gene is TRBV4-1, the J gene TRBJ1-1; TRBD1 is a possible D gene (5 bases). The TCR was taken from a man aged 35 to 55 in good health and CMV-seropositive. The sample was PBMCs. Written as DNA, the CDR3 is TGCGCCAGCAGCCAAGTAAGGGGATACACTGAAGCTTTCTTT. Translated: CASSQVRGYTEAFF.